These 14 T cell receptor beta chains originate from one sample sequenced in a study of OX40 agonist ivuxolimab in advanced cancers. Assay used: immunoSEQ multiplex PCR; TCRdb lists only in-frame clones, some missing. This sample has around 98,000 clones, with about 83% found just once. Sequencing was performed on CD4+ or CD8+ T cells sorted from blood, taken in a trial of the OX40 agonist ivuxolimab. The receptors come from an adult with an advanced solid tumor such as melanoma, head and neck, liver or kidney cancer.

The gene calls are TRBV12-2 and TRBJ2-2; the table's D call, TRBD2, has no DNA check behind it. TRBV12-2 is listed as a pseudogene. This CDR3 comprises 20 residues. CDR3: CASRLPSKRDGGLNTGELFF. The CDR3 region has the DNA TGTGCAAGTCGCCTCCCATCCAAGCGGGACGGAGGCCTGAACACCGGGGAGCTGTTTTTT.

The chain uses TRBV10-3 and TRBJ1-1, with D perhaps TRBD1 (6 bases). The germline V gene has CDR1 ENHRY and CDR2 SYGVKD. Trimming pared 0 bases from V and 4 bases from J, leaving 9 bases between. The CDR3 extends over 14 amino acids. CDR3 amino acids: CAISESGGLTEAFF. The CDR3 nucleotides are TGTGCCATCAGTGAGTCCGGGGGGCTCACTGAAGCTTTCTTT.

This clone showed up just a few times. The V gene is TRBV5-1, the J gene TRBJ2-7, with a tentative D call TRBD1 (6 bases). Germline CDR1 reads SGHRS; CDR2 reads YFSETQ. The CDR3 has 13 residues. Trimming pared 6 bases from V and 5 bases from J, leaving 15 bases between. The CDR3 bases are TGCGCCAGCAACCAGTTCGGGACAAACGAGCAGTACTTC. Its translation is CASNQFGTNEQYF.

This chain uses TRBV18 with TRBJ1-1; D remains unclear. Germline values: CDR1 KGHSH, CDR2 LQKENI. This CDR3 has 13 residues. V was shortened by 0 bases and J by 5 bases, with 7 bases between the two germline ends. The CDR3: CASSPPLGTEAFF. The CDR3 nucleotides read TGTGCCAGCTCACCACCCTTAGGAACTGAAGCTTTCTTT. The variable domain in full, with the rest retrieved from reference TRBV18 and TRBJ1-1, is NAGVMQNPRHLVRRRGQEARLRCSPMKGHSHVYWYRQLPEEGLKFMVYLQKENIIDESGMPKERFSAEFPKEGPSILRIQQVVRGDSAAYFCASSPPLGTEAFFGQGTRLTVV.

This chain connects TRBV5-5 to TRBJ2-1; D gene unclear. Trimming shortened V by 3 bases and J by 0 bases, and 7 bases separated the two germline ends. CDR1 SGHKS and CDR2 YYEKEE come from the germline V gene (reference sequence). The CDR3 runs to 14 residues. CDR3 residues: CASSSDPSYNEQFF. CDR3 nucleotides: TGTGCCAGCAGCTCGGACCCCTCCTACAATGAGCAGTTCTTC.

This rearrangement joins TRBV21-1 to TRBJ1-2. TRBV21-1 is shown as a pseudogene. The CDR3 has 12 amino acids. The CDR3 region has the DNA TGTGCCAGCACCTGTGGGGGATGGGGCTACACCTTC. The encoded protein is CASTCGGWGYTF.

The chain is built from TRBV7-9 and TRBJ1-2, with TRBD1 as a possible D gene (5 bases). There are 12 residues in the CDR3. The V end was cut by 11 bases, the J end by 4 bases, with 14 bases between. Per the germline V gene, CDR1 is SEHNR and CDR2 is FQNEAQ (reference sequence). The CDR3 sequence: CAPESGAYGYTF. CDR3 nucleotide sequence: TGTGCCCCCGAGAGTGGGGCCTATGGCTACACCTTC.

This chain uses TRBV7-8 with TRBJ1-1; 9 bases are a match to TRBD1. The CDR3 length is 15 residues. Germline CDR1 is SGHVS and CDR2 is FQNEAQ. Trimming at V came to 4 bases and at J to 6 bases, leaving 9 bases not matched to a gene. CDR3 sequence: CASSSSAQGASEAFF. DNA of the CDR3: TGTGCCAGCAGCTCTTCGGCACAGGGGGCGTCTGAAGCTTTCTTT.

This clone was seen just once. The chain combines TRBV6-4 with TRBJ1-2; TRBD1 might be the D (5 bases). Trimming left V 8 bases short and J 4 bases short, with 29 bases between. Germline values: CDR1 MRHNA, CDR2 SNTAGT. CDR3 length: 18 residues. CDR3 residues: CASLPSRAFSGEGYGYTF. The CDR3 coding sequence is TGTGCCAGCTTACCGTCGAGGGCCTTCTCGGGGGAGGGCTATGGCTACACCTTC.

The J gene is TRBJ2-6, the V gene TRBV5-1; a weak D match, TRBD1 (5 bases). The germline gives CDR1 SGHRS, CDR2 YFSETQ. Between the trimmed V and J ends, which lost 1 base and 4 bases, there was a span of 9 bases. The CDR3 extends over 15 amino acids. Here the CDR3 reads CASSLMQGGANVLTF. CDR3 nucleotides: TGCGCCAGCAGCTTGATGCAGGGCGGGGCCAACGTCCTGACTTTC.

The chain links TRBV4-1 to TRBJ2-1, with a possible D match to TRBD1 (6 bases). Trimming shortened V by 0 bases and J by 3 bases, and 6 bases separated the two germline ends. The CDR3 is 14 amino acids. Germline V lookup: CDR1 MGHRA, CDR2 YSYEKL. The CDR3 spells CASSQEDSYNEQFF. As DNA, the CDR3 is TGCGCCAGCAGCCAAGAGGACAGCTACAATGAGCAGTTCTTC.

This clone has more than one count but fewer than ten. This chain uses TRBV15 with TRBJ2-3; D gene unclear. The germline CDR1 and CDR2 sequences are LNHNV and YYDKDF (reference sequence). The V gene lost 5 bases and the J gene lost 0 bases, with 3 bases spanning the gap. The CDR3 loop spans 12 amino acids. Here the CDR3 reads CATSVSTDTQYF. The CDR3 nucleotides read TGTGCCACCAGCGTGAGCACAGATACGCAGTATTTT.

The V and J genes are TRBV23-1 and TRBJ1-2; 9 bases map to TRBD1. TRBV23-1 is recorded as an ORF, its role being uncertain. This CDR3 has 17 residues. V shed 3 bases and J 5 bases; nucleotides not matched to a gene: 13. This chain's CDR3 is CASSQSTGGPLGYGYTF. The CDR3 DNA sequence: TGCGCCAGCAGTCAGTCTACAGGGGGCCCCTTAGGATATGGCTACACCTTC.

This chain uses TRBV14 with TRBJ2-1; D is perhaps TRBD2 (7 bases). With 0 bases removed from V and 10 bases from J, the gap between germline ends came to 25 bases. The CDR3 loop spans 18 amino acids. Germline V gene data show CDR1 as SGHDN and CDR2 as FVKESK. In DNA form, the CDR3 reads TGTGCCAGCAGCCAAGAAGGTCAGTGGGGGGGCAATTCTGACGAGCAGTTCTTC. This translates into CASSQEGQWGGNSDEQFF.